What follows are 10 T cell receptor beta chains derived from one specimen sequenced in a study of vaccination and CD4 T cells after COVID-19 (dated by TCRdb to the early 2020s). Receptor amplification or capture employed PCR. TCRdb lists the instrument as Illumina iSeq 100. TCR sequencing of DNA from cultured CD4+ T cells used the Oncomine TCR Beta short-read assay at the Johns Hopkins FTIC core. Through fastp at Q25 and MiXCR, TCRdb rebuilt clones from the public reads, retaining in-frame beta chains. Every entry covers one CDR3 protein and lists the most common genes and DNA from its rows. For this sample the table gives approximately 22,000 distinct CDR3 sequences, of which 60% were detected only once. The ten top clones hold roughly 13% of the sample. The antigens of these receptors remain unknown. The sample's treatment or condition, from its label and the paper: approximately 9-day PBMC culture with coronavirus spike peptide pools or control peptides (ViraFEST assay).

The specimen comprised CD4+ T cells from blood, cultured in vitro, sampled after SARS-CoV-2 vaccination. These receptors all stem from a human donor who received a COVID-19 vaccine.

J is TRBJ1-3 and V is TRBV27, with a tentative D call TRBD1 (5 bases). This CDR3 has 15 amino acids. The germline V gene encodes CDR1 MNHEY and CDR2 SMNVEV (reference sequence). V was clipped by 1 base and J by 0 bases, with 7 bases between them. The CDR3 region is CASSLLTASGNTIYF. The CDR3 nucleotides read TGTGCCAGCAGTTTATTGACAGCCTCTGGAAACACCATATATTTT.

V gene TRBV30 combines with J gene TRBJ2-5, with D hard to call. Trimming removed 1 base at V and 5 bases at J, with 5 bases between. The length of the CDR3 is 11 residues. From germline, CDR1 is GTSNPN and CDR2 SVGIG (reference sequence). The CDR3: CAWSARETQYF. The DNA of the CDR3 is TGTGCCTGGAGTGCCAGGGAGACCCAGTACTTC.

This clonotype showed up just a few times. The chain has TRBV30 and TRBJ1-1, with a possible D match to TRBD1 (5 bases). The CDR3 totals 13 residues. The V end was cut by 0 bases, the J end by 7 bases, with 12 bases between. In germline, CDR1 is GTSNPN, CDR2 SVGIG (reference sequence). As DNA, the CDR3 is TGTGCCTGGAGTGTACGGCTGGGGGATGAAGCTTTCTTT. Translating gives CAWSVRLGDEAFF.

The rearrangement uses TRBV7-2 and TRBJ2-3; 11 nucleotides agree with TRBD2. This CDR3 is built from 17 residues. Germline V gives CDR1 SGHTA, CDR2 FQGNSA. V was clipped by 4 bases and J by 1 base; unmatched bases: 7. The CDR3 DNA sequence: TGTGCCAGCAGCTCCCGACTAGCGGGGCGGGGCACAGATACGCAGTATTTT. It is translated as CASSSRLAGRGTDTQYF.

CDR3 bases: TGTGCCAGCAGCCGACTTGGACAGGATGGAAACACCATATATTTT. This encodes CASSRLGQDGNTIYF. This chain uses TRBV7-9 with TRBJ1-3; 7 bases fit TRBD1. The length of the CDR3 is 15 residues. Germline CDR1 reads SEHNR; CDR2 reads FQNEAQ (reference sequence). The V segment lost 5 bases and the J segment 3 bases; nucleotides outside the gene matches: 7.

This clonotype appeared a single time. The rearrangement joins TRBV11-3 to TRBJ1-1; 9 bases are shared with TRBD1. The CDR3 extends over 11 amino acids. Germline loops: CDR1 SGHNT, CDR2 YENEEA. V lost 4 bases, J lost 11 bases, and 2 bases stayed unmatched. The CDR3, as DNA: TGTGCCAGCAGCTATGACAGGGGGGCTTTCTTT. It is translated as CASSYDRGAFF.

Note on this clonotype: One end of the junction does not line up with germline, which may come from a read error. The V call is TRBV5-1, the J call TRBJ2-3; D tentatively fits TRBD1 or TRBD2 (6 bases each). The germline V gene has CDR1 SGHRS and CDR2 YFSETQ. CDR3 length: 14 amino acids. The CDR3 reads CASSLMGGTDTQYF. The CDR3, as DNA: TGCGCCAGCAGCTTGATGGGGGGCACTGATACGCAGTATTTT.

The V gene is TRBV27, the J gene TRBJ1-6; D is possibly TRBD1 (6 bases). Germline V lookup: CDR1 MNHEY, CDR2 SMNVEV (reference sequence). With 2 bases removed from V and 5 bases from J, the gap between germline ends came to 13 bases. This CDR3 has 16 amino acids. Here the CDR3 reads CASSLSRRGDNSPLHF. CDR3 DNA sequence: TGTGCCAGCAGTTTAAGTCGCAGGGGAGATAATTCACCCCTCCACTTT.

This chain connects TRBV24-1 to TRBJ2-5, with TRBD2 as a possible D gene (7 bases). Germline V CDR1 and CDR2: KGHDR, SFDVKD. Trimming took 7 bases from V and 5 from J, leaving 16 bases between them. The CDR3 is 14 residues long. As DNA, the CDR3 is TGTGCCACCAGCCCCAGGGGAGGGAGCGAGACCCAGTACTTC. It yields the protein CATSPRGGSETQYF.

V and J are TRBV20-1 and TRBJ2-2; 13 bases align to TRBD2. The CDR3 runs 18 residues. V lost 0 bases to trimming and J lost 1 base; unmatched junction nucleotides: 5. Germline-derived CDR1 and CDR2 are DFQATT and SNEGSKA (reference sequence). CDR3 sequence: CSAREGLAGAKNTGELFF. The CDR3 DNA reads TGCAGTGCTAGAGAAGGACTAGCGGGGGCCAAGAACACCGGGGAGCTGTTTTTT.